What follows are 28 T cell receptor beta chains derived from one specimen sequenced in a study of OX40 agonist ivuxolimab in advanced cancers. Sequenced by immunoSEQ multiplex PCR; TCRdb stores in-frame clones only, minus some. The sample has 55,000 or so clones, approximately 86% seen once; the top ten hold around 15%. Here the sequenced sample was CD4+ or CD8+ T cells sorted from blood, taken in a trial of the OX40 agonist ivuxolimab. All receptors come from an adult with an advanced solid tumor such as melanoma, head and neck, liver or kidney cancer.

This clone turned up a few times. The chain combines TRBV30 with TRBJ1-2, with D hard to call. The CDR3 length is 11 residues. Trimming left V 4 bases short and J 9 bases short, with 12 bases between. CDR1 and CDR2 (germline): GTSNPN, SVGIG (reference sequence). CDR3 in DNA: TGTGCCTGGACGGCTAGGGATAGCTACACCTTC. Translation: CAWTARDSYTF. Full variable domain (missing parts from reference TRBV30 and TRBJ1-2): SQTIHQWPATLVQPVGSPLSLECTVEGTSNPNLYWYRQAAGRGLQLLFYSVGIGQISSEVPQNLSASRPQDRQFILSSKKLLLSDSGFYLCAWTARDSYTFGSGTRLTVV.

The V call is TRBV2, the J call TRBJ2-1, with 9 bases identical to TRBD1. CDR1 is SNHLY and CDR2 is FYNNEI in the germline V gene. This CDR3 is 17 amino acids long. Trimming took 6 bases from V and 5 from J; bases not matched to a gene: 14. The CDR3 sequence: CASSSSGRTGVNNEQFF. The CDR3 DNA follows: TGTGCCAGCAGCTCATCTGGGAGGACAGGGGTTAACAATGAGCAGTTCTTC.

The V and J genes are TRBV11-2 and TRBJ1-4, with 8 nucleotides matching TRBD1. The CDR3 sequence is 17 residues long. CDR1 is SGHAT and CDR2 is FQNNGV in the germline V gene. The ends lost 0 bases at V and 7 bases at J; junction bases unmatched: 10. CDR3 nucleotides: TGTGCCAGCAGCTTAGAGGGCAGGGGGCGCGTCTTTGAAAAACTGTTTTTT. Translated, it gives CASSLEGRGRVFEKLFF.

This clone was recorded once. This chain connects TRBV2 to TRBJ2-1, with 12 bases matching TRBD2. The CDR3 contains 15 residues. Germline loops: CDR1 SNHLY, CDR2 FYNNEI. Germline trimming cut 6 bases from V and 3 bases from J; bases unmatched to any gene: 3. DNA for the CDR3: TGTGCCAGCAGCGCGACTAGCGGGAGCTACAATGAGCAGTTCTTC. It translates to CASSATSGSYNEQFF.

V gene TRBV7-9 combines with J gene TRBJ2-3, with 10 nucleotides matching TRBD2. V was pared by 4 bases and J by 4 bases, with 8 bases of the junction left unmatched. CDR1 SEHNR and CDR2 FQNEAQ come from the germline V gene (reference sequence). This CDR3 is 16 amino acids long. CDR3 sequence reads: CASSSGTGTSADTQYF. The CDR3 region has the DNA TGTGCCAGCAGCTCAGGGACCGGGACTAGCGCAGATACGCAGTATTTT.

J is TRBJ2-2 and V is TRBV5-1; 7 nucleotides align to TRBD2. With V trimmed by 1 base and J by 5 bases, 8 bases remained unmatched. The CDR3 has 16 residues. Germline values: CDR1 SGHRS, CDR2 YFSETQ. CDR3 sequence: CASSLSGKGGTGELFF. CDR3 in DNA: TGCGCCAGCAGCTTGAGCGGGAAGGGTGGGACCGGGGAGCTGTTTTTT.

V gene TRBV21-1 combines with J gene TRBJ2-3; the table's D call of TRBD2 was not tested on the DNA. TRBV21-1 is given as a pseudogene. There are 15 residues in the CDR3. As DNA, the CDR3 is TGTGCCAGCAGCAACGAGGGTGGGAGCACAGATACGCAGTATTTT. Translating gives CASSNEGGSTDTQYF.

The gene calls are TRBV19 and TRBJ1-3; the D gene is possibly TRBD1 (6 bases). Trimming pared 6 bases from V and 0 bases from J, leaving 15 bases between. CDR1 is LNHDA, CDR2 SQIVND, per germline (reference sequence). The CDR3 is 16 residues long. CDR3: CASRATGGDSGNTIYF. DNA of the CDR3: TGTGCCAGTAGGGCGACAGGTGGGGACTCTGGAAACACCATATATTTT.

The J gene is TRBJ2-5, the V gene TRBV5-1; 10 bases are shared with TRBD2. Germline values: CDR1 SGHRS, CDR2 YFSETQ. The junction had 9 bases not matched to a gene; V was cut back by 5 bases and J by 2 bases. The CDR3 extends over 16 amino acids. The CDR3 DNA follows: TGCGCCAGCAGTATTTCTATGACTAGCGGGCAAGAGACCCAGTACTTC. It encodes CASSISMTSGQETQYF.

The rearrangement joins TRBV2 to TRBJ2-6, with 9 bases lining up with TRBD2. There are 19 residues in the CDR3. V gave up 9 bases and J gave up 3 bases; unmatched junction bases: 18. Germline assignment: CDR1 SNHLY and CDR2 FYNNEI. CDR3 residues: CASTFSMGAGGHGANVLTF. CDR3 nucleotide sequence: TGTGCCAGTACGTTCTCAATGGGCGCGGGAGGGCATGGGGCCAACGTCCTGACTTTC.

This chain uses TRBV9 with TRBJ2-2; TRBD2 aligns across 9 bases. The length of the CDR3 is 16 residues. J gave up 7 bases and V 3 bases, and 10 bases lay outside the gene matches. The germline V gene has CDR1 SGDLS and CDR2 YYNGEE. Written as DNA, the CDR3 is TGTGCCAGCAGCGCGCGCGGGAGGGACCTCAACGGGGAGCTGTTTTTT. This codes for CASSARGRDLNGELFF.

This clone was seen a handful of times. The V and J genes are TRBV18 and TRBJ2-2; TRBD2 might be the D (6 bases). V was trimmed by 3 bases and J by 4 bases, leaving 18 bases between them. This CDR3 is 17 amino acids long. The germline V gene encodes CDR1 KGHSH and CDR2 LQKENI. The CDR3 DNA sequence: TGTGCCAGCTCACCGAGGCAGACGGGAGTGCGCACCGGGGAGCTGTTTTTT. Its translation is CASSPRQTGVRTGELFF.

The V gene is TRBV7-3, the J gene TRBJ2-3, with unresolved D. V gave up 0 bases and J gave up 5 bases, with 27 bases separating them. The CDR3 spans 20 residues. Germline V gene lookup returns CDR1 SGHTA and CDR2 FQGTGA. CDR3 in DNA: TGTGCCAGCAGCTTAACGCCCCCGCGCACCCGGGTCTCAAAGGAAGATACGCAGTATTTT. As protein: CASSLTPPRTRVSKEDTQYF.

The J gene is TRBJ2-5, the V gene TRBV4-1, with D tentatively TRBD1 or TRBD2 (6 bases each). The CDR3 consists of 15 residues. Germline lookup yields CDR1 MGHRA and CDR2 YSYEKL. V lost 2 bases and J lost 1, with 11 bases in between. CDR3 DNA sequence: TGCGCCAGCAGCCAAAGGGGGGCCCCCCAAGAGACCCAGTACTTC. It yields the protein CASSQRGAPQETQYF.

The rearrangement uses TRBV2 and TRBJ2-7, with D unresolved. Between the trimmed V and J ends, which lost 1 base and 2 bases, there was a span of 6 bases. Germline loops: CDR1 SNHLY, CDR2 FYNNEI. The CDR3 loop spans 13 amino acids. CDR3 nucleotides: TGTGCCAGCAGTGAAGAGCAGGCCTACGAGCAGTACTTC. It codes for CASSEEQAYEQYF.

This clone occurred once. The genes are TRBV11-2 and TRBJ2-3; D is perhaps TRBD1 (6 bases). Between the trimmed V and J ends, which lost 1 base and 5 bases, there was a span of 13 bases. Looked up from germline, CDR1 is SGHAT and CDR2 is FQNNGV. The CDR3 sequence is 15 residues long. The CDR3 sequence is CASSLGGLGGDTQYF. CDR3 sequence (DNA): TGTGCCAGCAGCTTAGGGGGCCTAGGGGGAGATACGCAGTATTTT.

In nucleotides, the CDR3 is TGTGCCAGCAGCTTTCGGAGTAGGCTGTTTTTT. Translated, it gives CASSFRSRLFF. V gene TRBV5-4 combines with J gene TRBJ2-2, with no clear D. V shed 2 bases and J shed 13 bases, with 9 bases lying between them. Per germline, CDR1 SGHNT and CDR2 YYREEE (reference sequence). This CDR3 comprises 11 residues.

V gene TRBV19 combines with J gene TRBJ1-5; 7 bases map to TRBD1. The CDR3 is 19 amino acids. The germline V gene has CDR1 LNHDA and CDR2 SQIVND (reference sequence). V lost 4 bases to trimming and J lost 1 base; unmatched junction nucleotides: 16. CDR3 DNA sequence: TGTGCCAGTAGTAGGTGGGGTCGACAGGGTCCGATGAGCAATCAGCCCCAGCATTTT. Translated: CASSRWGRQGPMSNQPQHF. Full variable domain (missing parts from reference TRBV19 and TRBJ1-5): DGGITQSPKYLFRKEGQNVTLSCEQNLNHDAMYWYRQDPGQGLRLIYYSQIVNDFQKGDIAEGYSVSREKKESFPLTVTSAQKNPTAFYLCASSRWGRQGPMSNQPQHFGDGTRLSIL.

The J gene is TRBJ2-1, the V gene TRBV6-5; 11 nucleotides match TRBD2. In germline, CDR1 is MNHEY, CDR2 SVGAGI. V lost 2 bases to trimming and J lost 6 bases; unmatched junction nucleotides: 6. The CDR3 is 16 residues long. In DNA form, the CDR3 reads TGTGCCAGCAGTTACCGGCTAGCGGGAGGATTCAATGAGCAGTTCTTC. This codes for CASSYRLAGGFNEQFF.

This chain connects TRBV7-3 to TRBJ2-5; TRBD2 aligns across 9 bases. Germline V gene data show CDR1 as SGHTA and CDR2 as FQGTGA. V lost 5 bases to trimming and J lost 5 bases; unmatched junction nucleotides: 6. The length of the CDR3 is 14 residues. CDR3 region: CASSVSGGGETQYF. DNA of the CDR3: TGTGCCAGCAGCGTTAGCGGGGGTGGGGAGACCCAGTACTTC. The full variable domain, its missing parts supplied by reference TRBV7-3 and TRBJ2-5, is GAGVSQTPSNKVTEKGKYVELRCDPISGHTALYWYRQSLGQGPEFLIYFQGTGAADDSGLPNDRFFAVRPEGSVSTLKIQRTERGDSAVYLCASSVSGGGETQYFGPGTRLLVL.

Here the CDR3 DNA reads TGTGCCAGCAGTTACGGTACAGGGGCCTACGAGCAGTACTTC. The encoded protein is CASSYGTGAYEQYF. The chain employs TRBV6-6 and TRBJ2-5; 7 positions match TRBD1. The J call could be wrong; TRBJ2-7 is a better fit for the DNA end. CDR3 length: 14 amino acids. Germline lookup yields CDR1 MNHNY and CDR2 SVGAGI (reference sequence).

The chain uses TRBV7-3 and TRBJ2-2; no clear D. With 2 bases removed from V and 4 bases from J, the gap between germline ends came to 5 bases. This CDR3 comprises 13 residues. Germline-derived CDR1 and CDR2 are SGHTA and FQGTGA. The CDR3 coding sequence is TGTGCCAGCAGCTTACGGGCCACCGGGGAGCTGTTTTTT. Amino acids: CASSLRATGELFF.

A single count supports this clone. This sequence joins TRBV25-1 and TRBJ2-3; D ambiguous. The CDR3 consists of 14 residues. Per germline, CDR1 MGHDK and CDR2 SYGVNS. Between the trimmed V and J ends, which lost 7 bases and 0 bases, there was a span of 11 bases. This CDR3 reads CASMGGTSTDTQYF. The CDR3 coding sequence is TGTGCCAGCATGGGCGGTACTAGCACAGATACGCAGTATTTT.

The rearrangement uses TRBV5-1 and TRBJ2-3; 10 nucleotides agree with TRBD2. The CDR3 consists of 17 residues. V lost 1 base and J lost 2; bases outside the gene matches: 7. From germline, CDR1 is SGHRS and CDR2 YFSETQ. The CDR3 DNA follows: TGCGCCAGCAGCTTGACCCTTACTAGCGGGGACACAGATACGCAGTATTTT. Its protein product is CASSLTLTSGDTDTQYF. Supplemented by reference TRBV5-1 and TRBJ2-3, the full variable domain reads KAGVTQTPRYLIKTRGQQVTLSCSPISGHRSVSWYQQTPGQGLQFLFEYFSETQRNKGNFPGRFSGRQFSNSRSEMNVSTLELGDSALYLCASSLTLTSGDTDTQYFGPGTRLTVL.

The chain employs TRBV7-8 and TRBJ1-5; D is undetermined. V was shortened by 1 base and J by 0 bases, with 13 bases between the two germline ends. Germline V gene data show CDR1 as SGHVS and CDR2 as FQNEAQ. CDR3 length: 17 residues. CDR3 sequence (DNA): TGTGCCAGCAGCTTAGGACACGAAGGCTATAGCAATCAGCCCCAGCATTTT. Protein sequence: CASSLGHEGYSNQPQHF.

The chain joins TRBV10-1 to TRBJ1-1; D is perhaps TRBD1 (5 bases). The CDR3 is 14 residues long. CDR1 and CDR2 (germline): WNHNN, SYGVQD (reference sequence). The V and J ends lost 4 bases and 6 bases respectively, with 15 bases between them. The CDR3 here is CASSAYPGGSEAFF. Written as DNA, the CDR3 is TGCGCCAGCAGTGCTTACCCCGGGGGGTCTGAAGCTTTCTTT.

CDR3: CASSGGQTWEKLFF. The DNA of the CDR3 is TGTGCCAGCAGCGGAGGGCAAACCTGGGAAAAACTGTTTTTT. V usage is TRBV7-9 and J usage is TRBJ1-4; D gene unclear. Trimming removed 5 bases from V and 8 bases from J, with 15 bases in between. Germline V gives CDR1 SEHNR, CDR2 FQNEAQ (reference sequence). CDR3 size: 14 residues.

This chain connects TRBV4-1 to TRBJ2-5; TRBD1 agrees at 7 bases. CDR3 length: 16 amino acids. Trimming took 4 bases from V and 2 from J; bases not matched to a gene: 10. Germline lookup yields CDR1 MGHRA and CDR2 YSYEKL. CDR3 loop: CASSLRQGGPQETQYF. The CDR3 DNA follows: TGCGCCAGCAGCCTACGACAGGGTGGGCCACAAGAGACCCAGTACTTC.